Sequencing of this TCR beta chain was carried out in a study of response to subunit inactivated influenza vaccine. Trimming removed 0 bases at V and 6 bases at J, with 16 bases between. The CDR3 has 16 residues. Germline values: CDR1 LGHNA, CDR2 YNFKEQ. Of note for this clonotype: Its antigen is unidentified.

TCRdb analysed the RT-PCR reads with MiXCR anew, one entry per CDR3 protein. The sample includes around 570,000 distinct CDR3 sequences, around 8% of them seen just once. Study outcomes and limitations: T cells newly recruited by each seasonal influenza vaccination are few, the authors suggested.

The genes are TRBV4-2 and TRBJ2-3; tentatively, D is TRBD2 (6 bases). Sequences were derived from PBMCs from blood, sampled roughly 24 months after vaccination. The receptor was derived from a man aged 50-75 years who received an inactivated influenza vaccine. The CDR3 bases are TGTGCCAGCAGCCAAGAAGGAGGGAACCCCGCTGATACGCAGTATTTT. Its protein is CASSQEGGNPADTQYF.